The next 7 T cell receptor beta chains were all read from a single sample in a study of CD8+ T cells in alopecia areata. Isolated RNA was reverse transcribed into cDNA used as the sequencing template. Generated by immunoSEQ multiplex PCR, the TCRdb table keeps only in-frame clones and is missing some. Among under 300,000 clones listed, under 70% were seen once. This material consisted of CD4+ T cells sorted from blood, taken at week 0. These receptors were taken from a human donor with alopecia areata.

The chain has TRBV5-1 and TRBJ2-3; 9 bases line up with TRBD2. The trim removed 1 base at V and 5 bases at J, leaving 8 bases unmatched. The germline CDR1 and CDR2 sequences are SGHRS and YFSETQ. The CDR3 sequence is 16 residues long. DNA for the CDR3: TGCGCCAGCAGCTTGCAGGCGGGGGGGCCTGAAGATACGCAGTATTTT. Its protein is CASSLQAGGPEDTQYF.

The chain uses TRBV14 and TRBJ1-6; D remains ambiguous. The germline gives CDR1 SGHDN, CDR2 FVKESK. The CDR3 is made up of 12 amino acids. Trimming cost V 2 bases and J 13 bases, with 9 bases left between them. The CDR3 spells CASSQPGGPLHF. In DNA form, the CDR3 reads TGTGCCAGCAGCCAACCCGGAGGTCCCCTCCACTTT.

The chain is built from TRBV7-6 and TRBJ2-7; TRBD1 matches 7 bases. Germline V gene data show CDR1 as SGHVS and CDR2 as FNYEAQ. J was trimmed by 2 bases and V by 4 bases; bases with no gene match: 8. This CDR3 is 15 amino acids long. CDR3 bases: TGTGCCAGCAGCTCTCCGGGACAGAAAACCTACGAGCAGTACTTC. Its protein is CASSSPGQKTYEQYF.

J is TRBJ2-3 and V is TRBV30; D is ambiguous. This CDR3 is built from 14 residues. Germline assignment: CDR1 GTSNPN and CDR2 SVGIG (reference sequence). The ends were cut back, 3 bases at V and 2 bases at J, with 12 bases in the middle. The CDR3 sequence is CAWRAHGPTDTQYF. CDR3 sequence (DNA): TGTGCCTGGAGGGCCCACGGACCCACAGATACGCAGTATTTT.

The rearrangement links TRBV7-2 to TRBJ2-4; D ambiguous. The V and J ends lost 2 bases and 1 base respectively, with 9 bases between them. The CDR3 totals 15 residues. CDR1 is SGHTA and CDR2 is FQGNSA in the germline V gene. CDR3 nucleotides: TGTGCCAGCAGCTTATGGTTCCGGGCCAAAAACATTCAGTACTTC. Its translation is CASSLWFRAKNIQYF.

This clone was picked up one time. This chain joins TRBV4-1 and TRBJ2-5; the match to TRBD1 covers 8 bases. The CDR3 totals 16 residues. V lost 4 bases and J lost 5; bases outside the gene matches: 12. CDR1 is MGHRA and CDR2 is YSYEKL in the germline V gene. The CDR3: CASSRRDRPLGETQYF. In DNA form, the CDR3 reads TGCGCCAGCAGCCGACGGGACAGGCCCCTAGGGGAGACCCAGTACTTC.

A few counts support this clone. The chain joins TRBV30 to TRBJ1-6; 9 bases align to TRBD1. The CDR3 extends over 14 amino acids. Germline loops: CDR1 GTSNPN, CDR2 SVGIG (reference sequence). The junction had 8 bases not matched to a gene; V was cut back by 3 bases and J by 11 bases. The CDR3: CAWRGQGGSAPLHF. CDR3 nucleotide sequence: TGTGCCTGGAGGGGACAGGGTGGAAGTGCACCCCTCCACTTT.